The next 29 T cell receptor beta chains were all read from a single sample in a study of T cells after yellow fever vaccination. One entry per CDR3 protein, called by TCRdb with MiXCR from the 5' RACE reads. The profile covers around 310,000 distinct CDR3 sequences, with 3.5% to 4.5% appearing a single time and approximately 19% taken by the ten largest. This sample comprised PBMCs, obtained 15 days after the yellow fever booster vaccination. These TCRs come from a man aged 18 to 30 who received the YFV17D yellow fever vaccine.

The CDR3 region has the DNA TGTGCCAGCAGTCAAGGGTTTCAGGGACAGGGGACGACCTACAATGAGCAGTTCTTC. Its translation is CASSQGFQGQGTTYNEQFF. The chain is built from TRBV6-2 or TRBV6-3 and TRBJ2-1; 10 nucleotides line up with TRBD1. The germline V gene has CDR1 MNHEY and CDR2 SVGEGT. The CDR3 runs to 19 residues. Losses at the gene ends were 5 bases for V and 2 bases for J; bases not matched to a gene: 15.

This clonotype was recorded many times. The chain couples TRBV7-2 to TRBJ2-7, with D maybe TRBD2 (6 bases). CDR3 length equals 14 residues. Trimming left V 2 bases short and J 2 bases short, with 10 bases between. Germline V gene lookup returns CDR1 SGHTA and CDR2 FQGNSA. The CDR3 is CASSLSSGAYEQYV. CDR3 nucleotide sequence: TGTGCCAGCAGCTTAAGTAGCGGAGCCTACGAGCAGTACGTC.

In this sample, this clonotype turned up a few times. The chain employs TRBV12-3 or TRBV12-4 and TRBJ2-5; tentatively, D is TRBD1 (7 bases). Between the trimmed V and J ends, which lost 9 bases and 1 base, there was a span of 9 bases. The CDR3 runs to 12 residues. CDR3 region: CASQGGQETQYF. In DNA form, the CDR3 reads TGTGCCAGTCAGGGGGGCCAAGAGACCCAGTACTTC.

This clonotype was recorded at least ten times. This rearrangement joins TRBV12-3 or TRBV12-4 to TRBJ2-7; maybe TRBD2 (6 bases). V was trimmed by 6 bases and J by 11 bases, leaving 14 bases between them. This CDR3 is 11 amino acids long. The CDR3 reads CASSMGGDKYF. CDR3 coding DNA: TGTGCCAGCAGCATGGGGGGAGACAAGTACTTC.

This clonotype was detected ten times or more. V is TRBV25-1 and J is TRBJ2-1; perhaps TRBD1 as D (6 bases). Germline loops: CDR1 MGHDK, CDR2 SYGVNS. V lost 4 bases and J lost 2, with 15 bases in between. The CDR3 extends over 16 amino acids. The CDR3 sequence is CASSVSRDTPYNEQFF. Here the CDR3 DNA reads TGTGCCAGCAGTGTCTCCCGGGACACCCCCTACAATGAGCAGTTCTTC.

This clonotype was observed many times. As DNA, the CDR3 is TGTGCCAGCACCCCCGAGGCCCTGTGGACCGGGGAGCTGTTTTTT. Residues: CASTPEALWTGELFF. The rearrangement joins TRBV7-9 to TRBJ2-2; no firm D call. CDR1 SEHNR and CDR2 FQNEAQ come from the germline V gene (reference sequence). The CDR3 loop spans 15 amino acids. V was shortened by 7 bases and J by 5 bases, with 17 bases between the two germline ends. Combining the CDR3 with reference TRBV7-9 and TRBJ2-2 gives the whole variable domain DTGVSQNPRHKITKRGQNVTFRCDPISEHNRLYWYRQTLGQGPEFLTYFQNEAQLEKSRLLSDRFSAERPKGSFSTLEIQRTEQGDSAMYLCASTPEALWTGELFFGEGSRLTVL.

The table lists this clonotype with many counts. J is TRBJ2-3 and V is TRBV5-1; weak D call: TRBD1 (6 bases). CDR1 SGHRS and CDR2 YFSETQ come from the germline V gene. Trimming stripped 5 bases from V and 4 bases from J, with 11 bases between. The length of the CDR3 is 13 residues. CDR3 bases: TGCGCCAGCAGTCCCGAGGGGGCAGATACGCAGTATTTT. Amino acid sequence: CASSPEGADTQYF. Full variable domain (outside the CDR3, taken from reference TRBV5-1 and TRBJ2-3): KAGVTQTPRYLIKTRGQQVTLSCSPISGHRSVSWYQQTPGQGLQFLFEYFSETQRNKGNFPGRFSGRQFSNSRSEMNVSTLELGDSALYLCASSPEGADTQYFGPGTRLTVL.

This clonotype has a count of ten or more. The chain joins TRBV12-3 or TRBV12-4 to TRBJ1-1; D is perhaps TRBD1 (5 bases). The CDR3 loop spans 13 amino acids. V dropped 8 bases and J dropped 5 bases, with 15 bases sitting between them. This CDR3 is CASGRGEITEAFF. CDR3 nucleotide sequence: TGTGCCAGCGGGAGAGGGGAAATTACTGAAGCTTTCTTT.

Many counts were recorded for this clonotype. The chain has TRBV9 and TRBJ2-3, with 7 bases matching TRBD2. Germline V gene lookup returns CDR1 SGDLS and CDR2 YYNGEE. V shed 0 bases, J shed 8 bases, and the junction held 12 bases outside the gene matches. The CDR3 covers 16 residues. The CDR3 region is CASSVGGGRGGGTQYF. The CDR3 DNA is TGTGCCAGCAGCGTAGGAGGAGGGAGGGGCGGAGGTACGCAGTATTTT.

This clonotype was counted between two and nine times. The chain uses TRBV7-3 and TRBJ2-7, with D perhaps TRBD1 or TRBD2 (7 bases each). Trimming shortened V by 6 bases and J by 6 bases, and 15 bases separated the two germline ends. CDR3 length: 13 amino acids. CDR1 is SGHTA and CDR2 is FQGTGA in the germline V gene. The CDR3 reads CASSLWEGAEQYF. DNA of the CDR3: TGTGCCAGCAGTCTATGGGAGGGGGCCGAGCAGTACTTC.

This clonotype was recorded many times. The chain uses TRBV20-1 and TRBJ2-2, with 12 positions matching TRBD2. This CDR3 comprises 18 residues. Germline trimming cut 2 bases from V and 0 bases from J; bases unmatched to any gene: 7. The V gene's germline CDR1 is DFQATT and CDR2 SNEGSKA (reference sequence). CDR3 bases: TGCAGTGCTAGATCCACGACTAGCGGGGGCTCGAACACCGGGGAGCTGTTTTTT. Its translation: CSARSTTSGGSNTGELFF.

This clonotype came up many times. The J gene is TRBJ2-7, the V gene TRBV6-6; D is ambiguous. This CDR3 is 12 amino acids long. The V gene's germline CDR1 is MNHNY and CDR2 SVGAGI (reference sequence). The germline V and J ends were trimmed by 9 bases and 2 bases, with 11 bases remaining between them. CDR3 residues: CASVGEAYEQYV. In DNA form, the CDR3 reads TGTGCCAGTGTGGGTGAGGCCTACGAGCAGTACGTC.

This clonotype appeared many times. V is TRBV7-9 and J is TRBJ1-1; no definite D call. The CDR3 covers 13 residues. V dropped 4 bases and J dropped 7 bases, with 13 bases sitting between them. CDR1 is SEHNR, CDR2 FQNEAQ, per germline (reference sequence). The CDR3 nucleotides read TGTGCCAGCAGCTCCCAACCCGTCGTTGAAGCTTTCTTT. Translated, it gives CASSSQPVVEAFF.

This clonotype was observed at least ten times. The chain links TRBV20-1 to TRBJ1-1; D is ambiguous. The V end lost 0 bases, the J end lost 0 bases, and 8 bases lay between the germline ends. There are 14 residues in the CDR3. Germline V lookup: CDR1 DFQATT, CDR2 SNEGSKA (reference sequence). The CDR3 nucleotides read TGCAGTGCTAGAGATATTGGGGTGAACACTGAAGCTTTCTTT. Protein: CSARDIGVNTEAFF.

Ten or more counts support this clonotype. The V gene is TRBV7-2, the J gene TRBJ1-1; D unclear. The CDR3 is 13 amino acids. Germline CDR1 and CDR2: SGHTA and FQGNSA. Trimming took 1 base from V and 2 from J, leaving 5 bases between them. The CDR3 region has the DNA TGTGCCAGCAGCTTAGTAATAAACACTGAAGCTTTCTTT. Amino acid sequence: CASSLVINTEAFF.

This clonotype was counted many times. This sequence joins TRBV6-5 and TRBJ2-5; the D gene is possibly TRBD2 (6 bases). The V gene lost 2 bases and the J gene lost 0 bases, with 13 bases spanning the gap. The CDR3 length is 16 residues. CDR1 and CDR2 from the germline V gene are MNHEY and SVGAGI. The DNA for the CDR3 is TGTGCCAGCAGTTACCGTCGGGGGAGCCACCAAGAGACCCAGTACTTC. Its translation: CASSYRRGSHQETQYF.

This chain links TRBV9 with TRBJ2-2; 13 nucleotides agree with TRBD2. This CDR3 spans 16 amino acids. The ends lost 3 bases at V and 7 bases at J; junction bases unmatched: 6. Germline loops: CDR1 SGDLS, CDR2 YYNGEE. The CDR3 DNA reads as TGTGCCAGCAGCGGACTAGCGGGGGGTTCGAGCGGGGAGCTGTTTTTT. It yields the protein CASSGLAGGSSGELFF.

This clonotype has only a few counts. The rearrangement links TRBV29-1 to TRBJ2-5; 10 bases fit TRBD1. J was trimmed by 5 bases and V by 1 base; bases with no gene match: 7. This CDR3 comprises 15 residues. Germline V gives CDR1 SQVTM, CDR2 ANQGSEA. CDR3 in amino acids: CSVEGQGAGEETQYF. The CDR3 DNA reads TGCAGCGTTGAAGGACAGGGGGCGGGTGAGGAGACCCAGTACTTC.

This clonotype was recorded a few times. The chain is built from TRBV19 and TRBJ2-7, with 11 bases aligning to TRBD2. The CDR3 is made up of 14 amino acids. Germline V gene sequence: CDR1 LNHDA, CDR2 SQIVND (reference sequence). The V gene end was trimmed by 2 bases and the J gene end by 4 bases; junction bases not matched to a gene: 1. CDR3: CASSILAGGYEQYF. CDR3 DNA sequence: TGTGCCAGTAGTATACTAGCGGGGGGATACGAGCAGTACTTC.

This clonotype has only a few counts. Germline and junction disagree at one end, which may indicate a read error. The chain carries TRBV20-1 and TRBJ2-3; 7 positions agree with TRBD1. This CDR3 is 15 amino acids long. Germline V gives CDR1 DFQATT, CDR2 SNEGSKA (reference sequence). The CDR3, as DNA: TGCAGTGCTAGAGCTAGGGGGCCAGTCCCAGATACGCGGTATTTT. This gives the protein CSARARGPVPDTRYF.

This clonotype was seen a handful of times. The rearrangement links TRBV5-6 to TRBJ2-5; 10 bases are shared with TRBD1. V dropped 4 bases and J dropped 5; count of bases not matched to a gene: 5. This CDR3 is 14 amino acids long. In germline, CDR1 is SGHDT, CDR2 YYEEEE. For the CDR3, the DNA is TGTGCCAGCAGCCTTACGGGACAGGGGGAGACCCAGTACTTC. Translating it yields CASSLTGQGETQYF.

This clonotype showed up just a few times. The chain has TRBV7-2 and TRBJ1-2, with unresolved D. The germline V gene has CDR1 SGHTA and CDR2 FQGNSA. The germline V and J ends were trimmed by 1 base and 5 bases, with 8 bases remaining between them. CDR3 size: 13 residues. The CDR3 bases are TGTGCCAGCAGCTTAGTGTCCGGTTATGGCTACACCTTC. This translates into CASSLVSGYGYTF. The variable domain in full, with the rest retrieved from reference TRBV7-2 and TRBJ1-2, is GAGVSQSPSNKVTEKGKDVELRCDPISGHTALYWYRQSLGQGLEFLIYFQGNSAPDKSGLPSDRFSAERTGGSVSTLTIQRTQQEDSAVYLCASSLVSGYGYTFGSGTRLTVV.

The chain carries TRBV29-1 and TRBJ1-2, with D tentatively TRBD1 (5 bases). The germline gives CDR1 SQVTM, CDR2 ANQGSEA. Trimming removed 0 bases from V and 6 bases from J, with 11 bases in between. CDR3 length equals 13 residues. The CDR3 DNA reads as TGCAGCGTTGAAGATCGGCCCAGGGATGGCTACACCTTC. Amino acid sequence: CSVEDRPRDGYTF.

As to this clonotype: One base away lies a much larger clone, so this may be a sequencing read error. V gene TRBV15 combines with J gene TRBJ1-5; D is ambiguous. Trimming removed 0 bases at V and 9 bases at J, with 15 bases between. Germline V lookup: CDR1 LNHNV, CDR2 YYDKDF (reference sequence). This CDR3 has 15 amino acids. The CDR3 DNA reads TGTGCCACCAGCAGAGATTCCGTACGAAGTCTGCCCCAGCATTTT. As protein: CATSRDSVRSLPQHF.

In its sample, this clonotype was seen a few times. The chain combines TRBV6-2 or TRBV6-3 with TRBJ2-7; D remains ambiguous. V lost 0 bases, J lost 6 bases, and 9 bases lay in between. The V gene's germline CDR1 is MNHEY and CDR2 SVGEGT. The CDR3 runs 13 residues. CDR3 sequence reads: CASSYSSRREQYV. DNA of the CDR3: TGTGCCAGCAGTTACTCTTCGAGGCGCGAGCAGTACGTC.

This clonotype was observed many times. The CDR3 DNA reads as TGTGCCAGCAGTCTAGGTGGTTGGATTGACATTCAGTACTTC. It specifies CASSLGGWIDIQYF. V usage is TRBV5-6 and J usage is TRBJ2-4; D gene uncertain. Germline V gene lookup returns CDR1 SGHDT and CDR2 YYEEEE. This CDR3 region has 14 residues. Trimming took 5 bases from V and 8 from J, leaving 17 bases between them. Together with reference TRBV5-6 and TRBJ2-4, the CDR3 gives the full variable domain: DAGVTQSPTHLIKTRGQQVTLRCSPKSGHDTVSWYQQALGQGPQFIFQYYEEEERQRGNFPDRFSGHQFPNYSSELNVNALLLGDSALYLCASSLGGWIDIQYFGAGTRLSVL.

This clonotype has only a few counts. The gene calls are TRBV28 and TRBJ2-7; tentative D call: TRBD2 (7 bases). The CDR3 covers 12 residues. Germline values: CDR1 MDHEN, CDR2 SYDVKM. The ends were cut back, 10 bases at V and 5 bases at J, with 15 bases in the middle. The CDR3 bases are TGTGCCACCGTAGGGGGGGGCGACGAGCAGTACGTC. This encodes CATVGGGDEQYV.

This clonotype turned up a few times. V usage is TRBV5-1 and J usage is TRBJ1-2; 10 bases fit TRBD1. Germline values: CDR1 SGHRS, CDR2 YFSETQ. V was pared by 0 bases and J by 2 bases, with 4 bases of the junction left unmatched. The CDR3 totals 16 residues. The chain's CDR3 is CASSLDAGQGNYGYTF. As DNA, the CDR3 is TGCGCCAGCAGCTTGGATGCGGGACAGGGGAACTATGGCTACACCTTC.

This clonotype was seen only a few times. The gene calls are TRBV5-6 and TRBJ1-1; weak D call: TRBD1 (5 bases). Trimming took 0 bases from V and 8 from J, leaving 14 bases between them. In germline, CDR1 is SGHDT, CDR2 YYEEEE. The CDR3 contains 14 residues. CDR3 DNA sequence: TGTGCCAGCAGCTTGGCGGGGTGGGACCAAGAAGCTTTCTTT. Protein sequence: CASSLAGWDQEAFF.